This T cell receptor beta chain was identified during a study of blood T cell repertoires in COVID-19. Study-level background: From the United States, Italy and Spain came samples of acute and convalescent COVID-19.

Participants came from around 25 US areas, aged roughly 18 to 95 years. The study assigned cohorts using participant-reported clinical history. Per the authors' pipeline: Reference gene primer amplification yielded estimated nucleated cell counts. Repertoires were generated with immunoSEQ multiplex PCR, while TCRdb's copy carries only in-frame clones and drops some. V and J calls and clone size are copied from that table; D and trimming were computed from the DNA. The sample has about 320,000 clones; 89% are singletons. Per germline, CDR1 MNHEY and CDR2 SMNVEV (reference sequence). Trimming took 6 bases from V and 3 from J; bases not matched to a gene: 7. CDR3 length equals 14 residues. This clone was detected once.

The chain recombines TRBV27 with TRBJ2-5; 7 bases are a match to TRBD2. The sequencing sample was made of PBMCs or T cells enriched from blood (not recorded which). The sequence was obtained from a man aged 55 to 70 who had recovered from COVID-19. The CDR3 sequence: CASRFLAGEETQYF. DNA for the CDR3: TGTGCCAGCAGATTTTTGGCGGGAGAAGAGACCCAGTACTTC.